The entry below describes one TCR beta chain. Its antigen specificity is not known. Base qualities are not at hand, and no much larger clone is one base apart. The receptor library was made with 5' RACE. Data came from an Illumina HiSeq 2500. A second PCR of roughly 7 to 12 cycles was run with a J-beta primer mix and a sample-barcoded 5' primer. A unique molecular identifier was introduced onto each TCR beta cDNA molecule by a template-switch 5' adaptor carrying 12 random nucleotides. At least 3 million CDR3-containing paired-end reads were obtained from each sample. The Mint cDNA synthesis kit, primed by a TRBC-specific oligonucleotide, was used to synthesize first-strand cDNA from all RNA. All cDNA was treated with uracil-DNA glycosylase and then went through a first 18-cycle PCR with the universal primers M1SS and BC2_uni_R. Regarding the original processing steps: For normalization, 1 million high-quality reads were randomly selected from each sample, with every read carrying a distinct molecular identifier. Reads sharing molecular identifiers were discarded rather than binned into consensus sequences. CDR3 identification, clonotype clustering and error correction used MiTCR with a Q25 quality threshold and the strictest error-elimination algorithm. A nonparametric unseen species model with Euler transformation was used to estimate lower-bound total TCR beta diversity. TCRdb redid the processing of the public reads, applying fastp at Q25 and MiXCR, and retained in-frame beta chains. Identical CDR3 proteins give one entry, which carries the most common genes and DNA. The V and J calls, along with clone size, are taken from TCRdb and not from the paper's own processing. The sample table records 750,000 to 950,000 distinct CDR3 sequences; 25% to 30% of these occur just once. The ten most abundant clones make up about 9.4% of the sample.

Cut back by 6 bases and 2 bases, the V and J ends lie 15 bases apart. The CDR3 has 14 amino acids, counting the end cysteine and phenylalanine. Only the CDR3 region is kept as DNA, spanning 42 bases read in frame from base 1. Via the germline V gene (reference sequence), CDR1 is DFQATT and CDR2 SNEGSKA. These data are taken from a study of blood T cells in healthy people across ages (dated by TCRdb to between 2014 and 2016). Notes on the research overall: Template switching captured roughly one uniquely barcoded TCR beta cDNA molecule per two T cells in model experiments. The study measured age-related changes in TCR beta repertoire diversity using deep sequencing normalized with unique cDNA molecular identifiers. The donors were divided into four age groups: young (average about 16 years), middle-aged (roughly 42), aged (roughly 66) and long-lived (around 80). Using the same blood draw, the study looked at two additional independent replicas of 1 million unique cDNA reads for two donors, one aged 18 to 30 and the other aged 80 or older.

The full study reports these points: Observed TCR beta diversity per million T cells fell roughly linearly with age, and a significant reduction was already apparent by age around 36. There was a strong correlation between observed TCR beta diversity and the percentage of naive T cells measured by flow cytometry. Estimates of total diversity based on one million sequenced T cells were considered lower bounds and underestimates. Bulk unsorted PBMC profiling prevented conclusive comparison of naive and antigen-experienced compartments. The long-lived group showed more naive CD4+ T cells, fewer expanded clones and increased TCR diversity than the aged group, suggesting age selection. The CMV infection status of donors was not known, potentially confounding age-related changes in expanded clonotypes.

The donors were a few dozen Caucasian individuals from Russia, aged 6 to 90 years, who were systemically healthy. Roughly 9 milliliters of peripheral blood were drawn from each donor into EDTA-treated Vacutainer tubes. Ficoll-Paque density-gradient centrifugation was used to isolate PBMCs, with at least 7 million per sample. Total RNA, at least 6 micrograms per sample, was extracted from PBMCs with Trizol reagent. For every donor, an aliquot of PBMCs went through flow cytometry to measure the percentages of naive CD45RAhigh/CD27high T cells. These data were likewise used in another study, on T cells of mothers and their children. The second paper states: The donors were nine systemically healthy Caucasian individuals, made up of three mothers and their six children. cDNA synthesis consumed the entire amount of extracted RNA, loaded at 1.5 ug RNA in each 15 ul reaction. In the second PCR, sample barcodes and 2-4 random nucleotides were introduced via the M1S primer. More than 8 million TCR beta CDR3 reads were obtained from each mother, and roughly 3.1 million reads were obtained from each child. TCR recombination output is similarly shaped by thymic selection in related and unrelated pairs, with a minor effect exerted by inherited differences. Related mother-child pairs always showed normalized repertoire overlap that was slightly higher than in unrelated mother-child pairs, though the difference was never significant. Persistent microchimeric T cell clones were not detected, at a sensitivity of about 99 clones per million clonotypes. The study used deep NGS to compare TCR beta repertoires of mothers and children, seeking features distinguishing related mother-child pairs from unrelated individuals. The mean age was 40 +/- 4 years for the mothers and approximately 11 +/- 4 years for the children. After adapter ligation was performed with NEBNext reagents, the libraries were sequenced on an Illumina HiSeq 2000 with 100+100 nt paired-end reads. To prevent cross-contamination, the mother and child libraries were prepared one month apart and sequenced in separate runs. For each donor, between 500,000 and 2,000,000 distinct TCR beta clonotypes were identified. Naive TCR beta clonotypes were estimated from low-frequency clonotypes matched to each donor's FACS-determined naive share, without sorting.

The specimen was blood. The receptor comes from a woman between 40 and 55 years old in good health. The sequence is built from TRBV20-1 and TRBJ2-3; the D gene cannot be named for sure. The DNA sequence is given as TGCAGTGCACAGCCCTGGACCCTCACAGATACGCAGTATTTT. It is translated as CSAQPWTLTDTQYF.